This T cell receptor (beta chain) was recovered during a study of shared clonotypes between healthy human individuals. The authors ran the assay at deep level. Each sorted subset replicate got 200 ng genomic DNA, 30,000 or so genomes. Assay used: immunoSEQ multiplex PCR; TCRdb lists only in-frame clones, some missing. This sample yields about 600,000 clones, of which roughly 95% are seen a single time; 0.11% belongs to the top ten. Positive CCR7 selection of CD45RO-negative cells yielded the naive CD8 cells, and terminally differentiated effector memory CD45RA+ cells were excluded. The CDR3 has 14 amino acids. The V gene's germline CDR1 is KGHSH and CDR2 LQKENI. V lost 2 bases to trimming and J lost 2 bases; unmatched junction nucleotides: 3.

The chain carries TRBV18 and TRBJ2-7; 7 bases map to TRBD1. The source is a woman under 40 in good health. Sequenced sample: naive CD8+ T cells sorted from blood. This CDR3 reads CASSPGTVPYEQYF. In DNA, the CDR3 is TGTGCCAGCTCACCAGGGACAGTGCCCTACGAGCAGTACTTC.